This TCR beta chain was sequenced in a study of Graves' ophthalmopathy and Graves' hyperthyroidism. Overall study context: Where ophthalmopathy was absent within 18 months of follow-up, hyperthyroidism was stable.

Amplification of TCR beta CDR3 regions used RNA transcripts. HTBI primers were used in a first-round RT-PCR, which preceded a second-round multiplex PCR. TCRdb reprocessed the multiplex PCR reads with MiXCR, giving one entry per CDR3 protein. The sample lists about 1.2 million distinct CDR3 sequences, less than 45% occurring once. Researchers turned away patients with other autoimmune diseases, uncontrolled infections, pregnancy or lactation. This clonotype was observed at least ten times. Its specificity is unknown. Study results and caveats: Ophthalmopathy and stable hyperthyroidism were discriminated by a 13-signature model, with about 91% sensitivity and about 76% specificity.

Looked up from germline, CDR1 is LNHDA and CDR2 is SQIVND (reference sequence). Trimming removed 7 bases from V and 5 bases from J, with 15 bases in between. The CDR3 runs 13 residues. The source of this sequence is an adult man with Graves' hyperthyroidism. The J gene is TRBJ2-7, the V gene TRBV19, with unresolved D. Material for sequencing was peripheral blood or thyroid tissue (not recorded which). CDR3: CASTSPGFNEQYF. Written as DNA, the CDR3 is TGTGCCAGTACCTCACCCGGCTTTAACGAGCAGTACTTC.